This T cell receptor beta chain was identified during a study of blood T cell repertoires in COVID-19. About the study: Acute and convalescent COVID-19 specimens originated in the United States, Italy and Spain. PBMCs, B-cell-depleted T cells, or T cells provided the cDNA or gDNA that made up the material.

Unmatched junction bases numbered 15, after V lost 4 bases and J lost 9 bases. Germline CDR1 and CDR2: MNHEY and SVGAGI. The CDR3 is made up of 15 amino acids. Donors of Cohort 3 who recovered were those that had two negative PCRs, clearance, or symptom resolution. In the authors' workflow: Amplifying reference gene primers gave estimates of nucleated cell counts. TCRdb's table, derived via immunoSEQ multiplex PCR, lists solely in-frame clones and lacks some. D and trimming were read from the DNA, whereas the V and J calls and clone size are those reported in that table. The sample yields fewer than 600,000 clones, around 87% seen once.

The sequenced sample consisted of PBMCs or T cells enriched from blood (not recorded which). This clonotype was obtained from a woman aged 40 to 50 who had recovered from COVID-19. The rearrangement uses TRBV6-5 and TRBJ2-7; 7 positions match TRBD1. CDR3 sequence reads: CASSSRSGQASGQYF. The CDR3 region has the DNA TGTGCCAGCAGTTCCCGGAGCGGACAGGCCTCGGGGCAGTACTTC.